Listed below are T cell receptor beta chains from one sample, sequenced in a study of T cell responses to AZD1222 COVID-19 vaccine. Profiled with immunoSEQ multiplex PCR; TCRdb holds only in-frame clones, not every one. The table has some 130,000 clones, about 89% seen once. This specimen was peripheral blood, taken on day 0 of AZD1222 vaccination. The receptors stem from an adult in good health. CDR3s include the opening cysteine and the closing phenylalanine or tryptophan. D genes are given only for firm matches. Clone size, where shown, is once, few, many, or a class for clones that have expanded.

J gene: TRBJ2-1
D gene: TRBD2
clone size: -
V gene: TRBV7-2
CDR3 protein: CASSLRSGGNYNEQFF
CDR3 DNA: TGTGCCAGCAGCTTGCGTAGCGGGGGGAACTACAATGAGCAGTTCTTC

J gene: TRBJ1-2
D gene: -
clone size: -
V gene: TRBV11-2
CDR3 protein: CASSLDPGRGYTF
CDR3 DNA: TGTGCCAGCAGCTTAGACCCCGGCCGGGGCTACACCTTC

J gene: TRBJ2-7
D gene: -
clone size: -
V gene: TRBV27
CDR3 protein: CASSFKAGGEQYF
CDR3 DNA: TGTGCCAGCAGTTTCAAAGCTGGGGGCGAGCAGTACTTC

J gene: TRBJ1-5
D gene: -
clone size: -
V gene: TRBV19
CDR3 protein: CASRIQGRSQPQHF
CDR3 DNA: TGTGCCAGTAGAATACAGGGTCGGAGCCAGCCCCAGCATTTT

J gene: TRBJ1-4
D gene: -
clone size: -
V gene: TRBV12-3/TRBV12-4
CDR3 protein: CASSLFSGEKLFF
CDR3 DNA: TGTGCCAGCAGTTTATTTTCAGGGGAAAAACTGTTTTTT

J gene: TRBJ1-5
D gene: -
clone size: -
V gene: TRBV6-5
CDR3 protein: CASSSDYSNQPQHF
CDR3 DNA: TGTGCCAGCAGCTCAGATTATAGCAATCAGCCCCAGCATTTT

J gene: TRBJ1-2
D gene: -
clone size: -
V gene: TRBV6-5
CDR3 protein: CASSYSGGGYTF
CDR3 DNA: TGTGCCAGCAGTTACTCGGGGGGCGGCTACACCTTC

J gene: TRBJ1-2
D gene: TRBD1
clone size: once
V gene: TRBV27
CDR3 protein: CASRPSGGAGYTF
CDR3 DNA: TGTGCCAGCAGACCTTCAGGGGGCGCAGGCTACACCTTC

J gene: TRBJ1-2
D gene: -
clone size: -
V gene: TRBV4-1
CDR3 protein: CASSQDPGLSYGYTF
CDR3 DNA: TGCGCCAGCAGCCAAGACCCGGGGCTCTCGTATGGCTACACCTTC

J gene: TRBJ1-2
D gene: -
clone size: -
V gene: TRBV19
CDR3 protein: CASRALSTVRYTF
CDR3 DNA: TGTGCCAGTAGAGCTTTATCGACAGTCCGCTACACCTTC

J gene: TRBJ1-2
D gene: -
clone size: once
V gene: TRBV5-1
CDR3 protein: CASSSRTPGLQGYTF
CDR3 DNA: TGCGCCAGCAGTAGTAGGACTCCGGGGTTGCAAGGCTACACCTTC

J gene: TRBJ2-4
D gene: TRBD1
clone size: -
V gene: TRBV7-2
CDR3 protein: CASSLTPGTERRF
CDR3 DNA: TGTGCCAGCAGCCTTACTCCAGGGACAGAAAGAAGGTTC

J gene: TRBJ1-2
D gene: -
clone size: -
V gene: TRBV18
CDR3 protein: CASSLSLSDPIYGYTF
CDR3 DNA: TGTGCCAGCTCACTCTCTTTATCAGACCCGATCTATGGCTACACCTTC

J gene: TRBJ1-2
D gene: TRBD1
clone size: -
V gene: TRBV19
CDR3 protein: CASSTIFRGHQITYGYTF
CDR3 DNA: TGTGCCAGTAGTACGATCTTCAGGGGGCATCAAATAACCTATGGCTACACCTTC

J gene: TRBJ2-7
D gene: -
clone size: -
V gene: TRBV5-6
CDR3 protein: CASSLANYEQYF
CDR3 DNA: TGTGCCAGCAGCTTGGCGAACTACGAGCAGTACTTC

J gene: TRBJ1-1
D gene: TRBD1
clone size: -
V gene: TRBV2
CDR3 protein: CASRPPRITGGRVNTEAFF
CDR3 DNA: TGTGCCAGCAGACCACCGCGTATTACAGGGGGCCGGGTGAACACTGAAGCTTTCTTT

J gene: TRBJ1-1
D gene: TRBD1
clone size: -
V gene: TRBV7-3
CDR3 protein: CASSTGQGLAEAFF
CDR3 DNA: TGTGCCAGCAGCACGGGACAGGGTCTAGCTGAAGCTTTCTTT

J gene: TRBJ2-1
D gene: TRBD1
clone size: -
V gene: TRBV7-2
CDR3 protein: CASSPRRGRNEQFF
CDR3 DNA: TGTGCCAGCAGCCCCCGAAGGGGGCGGAATGAGCAGTTCTTC

J gene: TRBJ1-3
D gene: -
clone size: -
V gene: TRBV29-1
CDR3 protein: CSVEEPPLGIGGIYF
CDR3 DNA: TGCAGCGTTGAAGAACCCCCCCTGGGGATAGGGGGCATATATTTT

J gene: TRBJ1-1
D gene: -
clone size: -
V gene: TRBV4-1
CDR3 protein: CASSLVEVNTEAFF
CDR3 DNA: TGCGCCAGCAGCCTAGTTGAGGTGAACACTGAAGCTTTCTTT

J gene: TRBJ2-1
D gene: -
clone size: once
V gene: TRBV11-2
CDR3 protein: CASSLSVRWQFF
CDR3 DNA: TGTGCCAGCAGCTTATCGGTGCGTTGGCAGTTCTTC

J gene: TRBJ2-3
D gene: -
clone size: -
V gene: TRBV2
CDR3 protein: CASRLTGTDTDTQYF
CDR3 DNA: TGTGCCAGCAGGCTCACCGGGACTGACACAGATACGCAGTATTTT

J gene: TRBJ2-1
D gene: -
clone size: -
V gene: TRBV7-3
CDR3 protein: CASSLFLDSEQFF
CDR3 DNA: TGTGCCAGCAGCCTCTTCTTGGACAGTGAGCAGTTCTTC

J gene: TRBJ2-2
D gene: TRBD2
clone size: few
V gene: TRBV3-1/TRBV3-2
CDR3 protein: CASSQASGGNTGELFF
CDR3 DNA: TGTGCCAGCAGCCAAGCTAGCGGGGGGAACACCGGGGAGCTGTTTTTT

J gene: TRBJ1-1
D gene: -
clone size: -
V gene: TRBV5-1
CDR3 protein: CASSLVGGMAFF
CDR3 DNA: TGCGCCAGCAGCTTGGTAGGGGGAATGGCTTTCTTT

J gene: TRBJ2-5
D gene: -
clone size: -
V gene: TRBV20-1
CDR3 protein: CSARFETQYF
CDR3 DNA: TGCAGTGCTAGATTTGAGACCCAGTACTTC

J gene: TRBJ1-5
D gene: -
clone size: -
V gene: TRBV5-1
CDR3 protein: CASRAGPLEPQHF
CDR3 DNA: TGCGCCAGCAGGGCGGGACCTTTGGAGCCCCAGCATTTT

J gene: TRBJ2-5
D gene: -
clone size: once
V gene: TRBV7-9
CDR3 protein: CASSSLAGAETQYF
CDR3 DNA: TGTGCCAGCAGCTCCCTCGCGGGGGCTGAGACCCAGTACTTC

J gene: TRBJ1-5
D gene: -
clone size: -
V gene: TRBV7-9
CDR3 protein: CASATWDQPQHF
CDR3 DNA: TGTGCCAGCGCTACTTGGGATCAGCCCCAGCATTTT

J gene: TRBJ1-5
D gene: TRBD1
clone size: once
V gene: TRBV7-9
CDR3 protein: CASSLGQGSQPQHF
CDR3 DNA: TGTGCCAGCAGCCTCGGACAGGGGAGTCAGCCCCAGCATTTT

J gene: TRBJ1-4
D gene: -
clone size: -
V gene: TRBV5-1
CDR3 protein: CASTHGVTSTNEKLFF
CDR3 DNA: TGCGCCAGCACCCATGGAGTCACATCAACTAATGAAAAACTGTTTTTT

J gene: TRBJ1-2
D gene: TRBD1
clone size: -
V gene: TRBV5-1
CDR3 protein: CASSTSPGTVINYGYTF
CDR3 DNA: TGCGCCAGCAGCACCTCCCCAGGGACAGTCATTAACTATGGCTACACCTTC

J gene: TRBJ2-5
D gene: -
clone size: few
V gene: TRBV6-1
CDR3 protein: CASSVRHGGREETQYF
CDR3 DNA: TGTGCCAGCAGTGTTAGACACGGGGGTCGGGAAGAGACCCAGTACTTC

J gene: TRBJ1-2
D gene: TRBD1
clone size: -
V gene: TRBV4-1
CDR3 protein: CASSPSATGINYGYTF
CDR3 DNA: TGCGCCAGCAGCCCTTCCGCGACAGGGATCAACTATGGCTACACCTTC

J gene: TRBJ1-5
D gene: -
clone size: -
V gene: TRBV7-2
CDR3 protein: CASSLLRGLNQPQHF
CDR3 DNA: TGTGCCAGCAGCTTATTGCGAGGGTTAAATCAGCCCCAGCATTTT

J gene: TRBJ1-3
D gene: -
clone size: -
V gene: TRBV5-8
CDR3 protein: CASSFYSGNTIYF
CDR3 DNA: TGTGCCAGCAGCTTCTATTCTGGAAACACCATATATTTT

J gene: TRBJ1-4
D gene: -
clone size: -
V gene: TRBV6-5
CDR3 protein: CASSYGWSSNEKLFF
CDR3 DNA: TGTGCCAGCAGTTACGGTTGGTCAAGTAATGAAAAACTGTTTTTT

J gene: TRBJ2-2
D gene: TRBD2
clone size: -
V gene: TRBV4-1
CDR3 protein: CASSQDRSGGLHTGELFF
CDR3 DNA: TGCGCCAGCAGCCAAGACAGGAGCGGGGGGCTCCACACCGGGGAGCTGTTTTTT

J gene: TRBJ2-1
D gene: TRBD2
clone size: few
V gene: TRBV2
CDR3 protein: CASSGGLAGYNEQFF
CDR3 DNA: TGTGCCAGCAGTGGAGGACTAGCTGGCTACAATGAGCAGTTCTTC

J gene: TRBJ2-3
D gene: -
clone size: -
V gene: TRBV19
CDR3 protein: CASSYAGATDTQYF
CDR3 DNA: TGTGCCAGTAGTTATGCGGGGGCCACAGATACGCAGTATTTT

J gene: TRBJ1-1
D gene: -
clone size: -
V gene: TRBV6-1
CDR3 protein: CASYAPDTEAFF
CDR3 DNA: TGTGCCAGCTACGCTCCGGACACTGAAGCTTTCTTT

J gene: TRBJ1-5
D gene: -
clone size: -
V gene: TRBV5-1
CDR3 protein: CASSLGGLGQPQHF
CDR3 DNA: TGCGCCAGCAGCTTGGGGGGGCTTGGTCAGCCCCAGCATTTT

J gene: TRBJ2-7
D gene: -
clone size: -
V gene: TRBV11-2
CDR3 protein: CASSPQYF
CDR3 DNA: TGTGCCAGCAGCCCTCAGTACTTC

J gene: TRBJ1-6
D gene: -
clone size: -
V gene: TRBV7-6
CDR3 protein: CASSLKGSYNSPLHF
CDR3 DNA: TGTGCCAGCAGCTTGAAGGGAAGTTATAATTCACCCCTCCACTTT

J gene: TRBJ1-6
D gene: -
clone size: -
V gene: TRBV7-2
CDR3 protein: CASSLITQEDSSYNSPLHF
CDR3 DNA: TGTGCCAGCAGCCTAATTACGCAAGAGGACAGCTCCTATAATTCACCCCTCCACTTT

J gene: TRBJ1-2
D gene: -
clone size: few
V gene: TRBV20-1
CDR3 protein: CSASPPHGYTF
CDR3 DNA: TGCAGTGCTAGTCCCCCCCATGGCTACACCTTC

J gene: TRBJ2-1
D gene: TRBD2
clone size: -
V gene: TRBV9
CDR3 protein: CASSVWTSGSNNEQFF
CDR3 DNA: TGTGCCAGCAGCGTATGGACTAGCGGGTCTAACAATGAGCAGTTCTTC

J gene: TRBJ1-1
D gene: TRBD1
clone size: once
V gene: TRBV6-5
CDR3 protein: CASRRTGSTEAFF
CDR3 DNA: TGTGCCAGCAGAAGGACAGGGAGCACTGAAGCTTTCTTT

J gene: TRBJ2-7
D gene: TRBD1
clone size: -
V gene: TRBV6-2/TRBV6-3
CDR3 protein: CASSTRTGEREQYF
CDR3 DNA: TGTGCCAGCAGTACACGGACAGGGGAGAGGGAGCAGTACTTC

J gene: TRBJ1-1
D gene: -
clone size: -
V gene: TRBV6-5
CDR3 protein: CASSYPGHTEAFF
CDR3 DNA: TGTGCCAGCAGTTACCCTGGCCACACTGAAGCTTTCTTT

J gene: TRBJ1-2
D gene: -
clone size: -
V gene: TRBV6-5
CDR3 protein: CASSDRNYGYTF
CDR3 DNA: TGTGCCAGCAGCGACCGCAACTATGGCTACACCTTC